This TCR beta chain was identified during a study of blood T cell repertoires in COVID-19. Participant-given clinical history determined each cohort assignment. J gave up 4 bases and V 7 bases, and 13 bases lay outside the gene matches. The CDR3 is made up of 17 amino acids. CDR1 is LNHDA, CDR2 SQIVND, per germline (reference sequence). Sequenced by immunoSEQ multiplex PCR; TCRdb stores in-frame clones only, minus some. The sample lists 310,000 or so clones, 85% to 90% occurring once. This chain uses TRBV19 with TRBJ2-1; 10 bases agree with TRBD2. Material for sequencing was PBMCs or T cells enriched from blood (not recorded which). The clonotype was recovered from a young woman who had recovered from COVID-19. The CDR3 DNA reads as TGTGCCAGTACCCTTCAAAAAGGACTAGCGGTATACAATGAGCAGTTCTTC. This encodes CASTLQKGLAVYNEQFF.